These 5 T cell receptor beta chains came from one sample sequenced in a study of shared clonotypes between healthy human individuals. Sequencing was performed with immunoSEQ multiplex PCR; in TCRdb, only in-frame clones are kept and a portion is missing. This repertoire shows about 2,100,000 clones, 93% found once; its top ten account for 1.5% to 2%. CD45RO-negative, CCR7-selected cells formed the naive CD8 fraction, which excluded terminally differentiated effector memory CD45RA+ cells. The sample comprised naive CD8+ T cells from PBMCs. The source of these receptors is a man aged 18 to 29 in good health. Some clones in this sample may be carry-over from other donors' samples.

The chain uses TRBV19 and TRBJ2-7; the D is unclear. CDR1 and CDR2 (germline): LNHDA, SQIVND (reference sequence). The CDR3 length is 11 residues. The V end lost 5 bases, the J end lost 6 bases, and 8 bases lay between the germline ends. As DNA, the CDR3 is TGTGCCAGTAGTCCCGGTCTCGAGCAGTACTTC. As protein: CASSPGLEQYF.

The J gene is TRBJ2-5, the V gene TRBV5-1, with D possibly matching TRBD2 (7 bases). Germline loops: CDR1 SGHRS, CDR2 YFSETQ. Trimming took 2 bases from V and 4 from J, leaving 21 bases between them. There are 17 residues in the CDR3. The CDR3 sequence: CASSFFGGGALGETQYF. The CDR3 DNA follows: TGCGCCAGCAGCTTCTTCGGAGGGGGGGCGCTGGGAGAGACCCAGTACTTC.

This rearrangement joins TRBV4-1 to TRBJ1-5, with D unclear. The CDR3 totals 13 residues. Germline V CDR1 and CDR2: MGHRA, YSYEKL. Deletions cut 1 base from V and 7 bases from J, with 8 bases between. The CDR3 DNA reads TGCGCCAGCAGCCAAGGGAAATTCCAGCCCCAGCATTTT. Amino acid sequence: CASSQGKFQPQHF.

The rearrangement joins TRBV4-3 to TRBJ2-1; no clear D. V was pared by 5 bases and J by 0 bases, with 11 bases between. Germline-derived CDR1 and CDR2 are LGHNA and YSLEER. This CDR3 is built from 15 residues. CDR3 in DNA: TGCGCCAGCAGCTACGTTGAGAGCTCCTACAATGAGCAGTTCTTC. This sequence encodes CASSYVESSYNEQFF.

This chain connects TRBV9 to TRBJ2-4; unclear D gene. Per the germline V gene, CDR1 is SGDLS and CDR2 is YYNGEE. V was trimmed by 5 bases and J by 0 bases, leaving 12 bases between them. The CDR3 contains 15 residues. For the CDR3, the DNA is TGTGCCAGCAGTGACCACTTTCTAGCCAAAAACATTCAGTACTTC. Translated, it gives CASSDHFLAKNIQYF.